This paragraph covers one T cell receptor beta chain sequence. Antigen specificity is unknown. These data belong to a study of immune cell composition in non-small cell lung cancer. Template was genomic DNA from frozen, unsorted single-cell suspensions. The study's findings and limits: Top 10 clone scores and clonality were higher in squamous than adenocarcinoma. Dominant in vivo tumour-associated clones were not shown to share tumour-reactive sequences. Clones >0.5% enriched in tumour were rarer in adenocarcinoma (about 33%) than squamous (approximately 80%).

Profiled with immunoSEQ multiplex PCR; TCRdb holds only in-frame clones, not every one. The sample carries over 6,000 clones, around 78% recorded once. Germline V gene lookup returns CDR1 MNHNY and CDR2 SVGAGI (reference sequence). Trimming took off 2 bases at V and 1 base at J, with 10 bases between the two ends. The length of the CDR3 is 15 residues. This TCR came from a human donor with non-small cell lung cancer. V is TRBV6-6 and J is TRBJ2-3; D unclear. The sample consisted of lung tumor tissue. CDR3 sequence: CASSYDLLGTDTQYF. CDR3 in DNA: TGTGCCAGCAGTTACGATCTGCTTGGCACAGATACGCAGTATTTT.